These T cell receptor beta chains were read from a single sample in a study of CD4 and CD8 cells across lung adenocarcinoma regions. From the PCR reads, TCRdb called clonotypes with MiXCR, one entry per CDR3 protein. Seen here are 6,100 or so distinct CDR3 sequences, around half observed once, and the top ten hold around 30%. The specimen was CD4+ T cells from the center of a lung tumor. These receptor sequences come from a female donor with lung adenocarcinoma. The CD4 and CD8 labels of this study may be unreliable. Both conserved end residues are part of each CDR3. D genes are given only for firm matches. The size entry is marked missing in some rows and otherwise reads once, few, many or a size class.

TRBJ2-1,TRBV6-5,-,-,CASSYSFYVGYIWNEQFF,TGTGCCAGCAGTTACTCATTTTACGTGGGGTATATTTGGAATGAGCAGTTCTTC
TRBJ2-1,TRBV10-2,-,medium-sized,CASSEKGLVNGQFF,TGCGCCAGCAGTGAAAAAGGACTCGTGAATGGGCAGTTCTTC
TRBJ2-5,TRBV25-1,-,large,CASSLQEKETQYF,TGTGCCAGCAGTCTGCAAGAAAAAGAGACCCAGTACTTC
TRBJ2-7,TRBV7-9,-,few,CASSHPGWVVNEQYF,TGTGCCAGCAGCCACCCTGGCTGGGTCGTGAACGAGCAGTACTTC
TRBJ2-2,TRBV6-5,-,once,CASSYGVVTNTGTLFF,TGTGCCAGCAGTTACGGGGTGGTCACGAACACCGGGACGCTGTTTTTT
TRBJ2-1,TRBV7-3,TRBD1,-,CASSRDRGGNEQFF,TGTGCCAGCAGCCGGGACAGGGGTGGCAATGAGCAGTTCTTC
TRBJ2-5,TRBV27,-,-,CASSYGYQETQYF,TGTGCCAGCAGTTACGGATACCAAGAGACCCAGTACTTC
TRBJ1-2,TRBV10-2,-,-,CASSESGRPYLTDGYTF,TGCGCCAGCAGTGAGTCAGGAAGGCCTTACCTTACAGATGGCTACACCTTC
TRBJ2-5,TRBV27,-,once,CASPISHRDSCREAQYF,TGTGCCAGCCCCATTTCTCACCGGGACAGTTGCCGGGAGGCCCAGTACTTC
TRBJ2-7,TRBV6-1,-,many,CASSPRGAGHEQYF,TGTGCCAGCAGTCCCCGGGGTGCCGGGCACGAGCAGTACTTC
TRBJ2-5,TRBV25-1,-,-,CASSPCGGAGDTQYF,TGTGCCAGCAGTCCCTGCGGCGGTGCCGGAGATACCCAGTACTTC
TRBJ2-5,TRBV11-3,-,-,CASSLNTEGTQYF,TGTGCCAGCAGCTTAAACACTGAAGGGACCCAGTACTTC
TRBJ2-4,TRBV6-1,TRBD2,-,CATLSIAGVGLGGFF,TGTGCCACCCTATCCATAGCGGGAGTGGGTTTGGGGGGGTTCTTC
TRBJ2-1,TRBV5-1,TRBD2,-,CASSLRVSGRPHEQFF,TGCGCCAGCAGCTTGAGGGTTAGCGGGAGGCCCCATGAGCAGTTCTTC
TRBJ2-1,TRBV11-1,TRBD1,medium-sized,CASSSHTDRGSYNEQFF,TGTGCCAGCAGCTCCCACACCGACAGGGGATCCTACAATGAGCAGTTCTTC
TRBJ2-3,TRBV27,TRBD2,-,CASRSGTSGTDTQFF,TGTGCCAGCAGATCCGGGACTAGCGGCACAGATACGCAGTTTTTC
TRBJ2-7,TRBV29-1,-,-,CSVDQGSTYEQYF,TGCAGCGTTGACCAGGGGTCCACCTACGAGCAGTACTTC
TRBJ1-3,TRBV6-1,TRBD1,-,CASRDRTGGNTIYF,TGTGCCAGCAGAGATAGGACAGGTGGAAACACCATATATTTT
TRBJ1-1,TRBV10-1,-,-,CASILYGQMNTEAFF,TGCGCCAGCATCTTGTACGGACAGATGAACACTGAAGCTTTCTTT
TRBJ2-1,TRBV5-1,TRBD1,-,CASSLEGQGPLDEQFF,TGCGCCAGCAGCTTGGAGGGACAGGGCCCCCTCGATGAGCAGTTCTTC
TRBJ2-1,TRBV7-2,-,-,CASSLVSTAKWQFF,TGTGCCAGCAGCTTAGTATCGACGGCGAAGTGGCAGTTCTTC
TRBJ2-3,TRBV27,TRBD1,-,CAIQAVRTGEQYF,TGTGCCATCCAGGCAGTCAGAACAGGGGAGCAGTATTTT
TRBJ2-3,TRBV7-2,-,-,CASSQSGSTDTQYF,TGTGCCAGCAGCCAATCCGGGAGCACAGATACGCAGTATTTT
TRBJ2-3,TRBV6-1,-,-,CASGPYRADTQYF,TGTGCCAGCGGACCTTACAGGGCTGATACGCAGTATTTT
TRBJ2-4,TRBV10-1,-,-,CASGLEGTDIQYF,TGCGCCTCGGGACTGGAAGGTACAGACATTCAGTACTTC
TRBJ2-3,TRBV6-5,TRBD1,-,CASSYTSGTGADTQYF,TGTGCCAGCAGTTACACATCCGGGACAGGGGCAGATACGCAGTATTTT
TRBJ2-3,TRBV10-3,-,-,CAARQAGCTDTQYF,TGTGCGGCCCGGCAGGCCGGGTGCACAGATACGCAGTATTTT
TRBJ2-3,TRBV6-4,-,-,CARGEGARGQETQYF,TGTGCCAGGGGTGAGGGAGCCCGAGGACAAGAGACGCAGTACTTT
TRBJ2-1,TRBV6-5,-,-,CASSYSGLAGCSNAQFF,TGTGCCAGCAGTTACTCAGGGCTGGCGGGGTGCTCAAATGCGCAGTTCTTC
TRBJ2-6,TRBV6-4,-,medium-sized,CASSDSSVDSGANVLTF,TGTGCCAGCAGTGACTCGTCGGTTGACTCTGGGGCCAACGTCCTGACTTTC
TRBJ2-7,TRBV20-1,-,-,CSARGWSRYEQYF,TGCAGTGCTAGAGGTTGGAGCCGGTACGAGCAGTACTTC
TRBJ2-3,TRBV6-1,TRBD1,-,CASMAGQAKYFTSTDTQYF,TGTGCCAGCATGGCCGGACAGGCCAAATACTTTACTAGCACAGATACGCAGTATTTT
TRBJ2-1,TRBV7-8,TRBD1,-,CASSFRGLSYNEQFF,TGTGCCAGCAGCTTCAGGGGGCTAAGTTACAATGAGCAGTTCTTC